Detailed here is one TCR beta chain. Its antigen is not known. Per the germline V gene, CDR1 is MNHEY and CDR2 is SVGEGT. Trimming took 2 bases from V and 1 from J, leaving 12 bases between them. The CDR3 runs to 16 residues. The data are from a study of tumor-infiltrating lymphocytes in primary liver carcinoma. Study-wide results and limits: In tumor-adjacent and tumor-blood pairs, overlap was lower than in tumor region pairs.

Starting from 500 ng of total RNA, TCR beta cDNA was produced with a primer in the constant region. Slightly modified ARM-PCR with three nested multiplex PCR rounds yielded TCR beta libraries. It was with TRBV1-TRBV30 forward primers and a C-beta reverse primer that the first two PCR rounds were run, at about 9 cycles each. TCRdb ran MiXCR on the multiplex PCR reads and lists one entry per CDR3 protein. In the table there are approximately 54,000 distinct CDR3 sequences, over 65% of which are singletons. The tissue used was unsorted bulk material of about 19-34 mg. RNA and DNA were co-extracted from it with the AllPrep DNA/RNA mini kit. Five separate regions of each tumor underwent sampling. Tumor samples were assessed, and every one had over 85% viable tumor cells.

Sequencing was carried out using liver tumor tissue from sampling region 2. Regarding subset: tumor region T2, inferior pole. The gene calls are TRBV6-2 or TRBV6-3 and TRBJ2-1; D ambiguous. The clonotype originates from a man in his forties or fifties with primary liver carcinoma and hepatitis B virus infection. CDR3 DNA: TGTGCCAGCAGTTACGATGGTAGTGCTTCCTACAATGAGCAGTTCTTC. Translated: CASSYDGSASYNEQFF.